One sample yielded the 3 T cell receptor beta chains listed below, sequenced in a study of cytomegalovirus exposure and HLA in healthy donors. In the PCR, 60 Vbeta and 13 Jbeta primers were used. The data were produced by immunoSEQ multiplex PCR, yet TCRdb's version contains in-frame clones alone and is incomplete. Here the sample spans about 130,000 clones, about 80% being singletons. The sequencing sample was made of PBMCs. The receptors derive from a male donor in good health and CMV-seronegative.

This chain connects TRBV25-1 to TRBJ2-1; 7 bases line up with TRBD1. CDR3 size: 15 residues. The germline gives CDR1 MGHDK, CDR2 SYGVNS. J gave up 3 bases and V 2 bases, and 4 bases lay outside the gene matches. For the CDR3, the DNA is TGTGCCAGCAGTGAAAGACAGGGATTCTACAATGAGCAGTTCTTC. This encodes CASSERQGFYNEQFF.

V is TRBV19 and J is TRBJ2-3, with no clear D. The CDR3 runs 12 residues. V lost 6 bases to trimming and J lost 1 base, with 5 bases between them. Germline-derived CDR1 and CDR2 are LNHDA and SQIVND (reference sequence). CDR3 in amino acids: CASSFGTDTQYF. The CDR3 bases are TGTGCCAGTAGCTTCGGCACAGATACGCAGTATTTT.

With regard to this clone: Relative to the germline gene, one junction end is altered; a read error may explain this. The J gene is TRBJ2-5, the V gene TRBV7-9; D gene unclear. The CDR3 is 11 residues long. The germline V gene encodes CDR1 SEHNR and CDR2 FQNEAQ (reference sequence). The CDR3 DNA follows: TGTTCCAGCAGCTCATCAGAGACCCAGTACTTC. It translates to CSSSSSETQYF. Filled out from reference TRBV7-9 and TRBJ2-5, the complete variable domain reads DTGVSQNPRHKITKRGQNVTFRCDPISEHNRLYWYRQTLGQGPEFLTYFQNEAQLEKSRLLSDRFSAERPKGSFSTLEIQRTEQGDSAMYLCSSSSSETQYFGPGTRLLVL.